A single sample is the source of the 31 T cell receptor beta chains below, sequenced in a study of T cells after yellow fever vaccination. TCRdb ran MiXCR on the 5' RACE reads and lists one entry per CDR3 protein. The sample yields around 30,000 distinct CDR3 sequences, roughly a tenth seen once. The source was PBMCs, either bulk or a sorted T-cell subset (CD4+, CD8+, memory, or dextramer-sorted; not recorded which), collected around 14 days after the first yellow fever vaccination. These receptors all stem from a man aged 18 to 29 who received the YFV17D yellow fever vaccine.

This clonotype was seen many times. This chain connects TRBV5-1 to TRBJ2-2; D is possibly TRBD1 (6 bases). This CDR3 spans 15 amino acids. V was shortened by 0 bases and J by 7 bases, with 13 bases between the two germline ends. Germline V gene data show CDR1 as SGHRS and CDR2 as YFSETQ. This chain's CDR3 is CASSLAAEGDGELFF. As DNA, the CDR3 is TGCGCCAGCAGCTTGGCGGCAGAGGGGGACGGGGAGCTGTTTTTT.

This clonotype was found many times. V and J are TRBV5-1 and TRBJ2-4; 9 nucleotides line up with TRBD2. There are 14 residues in the CDR3. Germline-derived CDR1 and CDR2 are SGHRS and YFSETQ. Trimming cost V 5 bases and J 10 bases; bases outside gene matches: 10. The CDR3 region has the DNA TGCGCCAGCAGTACGTCTAGCGGGGCCCTTATTCAGTACTTC. Its protein is CASSTSSGALIQYF.

This clonotype was seen ten or more times. The gene calls are TRBV10-2 and TRBJ2-1, with D possibly matching TRBD2 (6 bases). Trimming shortened V by 6 bases and J by 3 bases, and 9 bases separated the two germline ends. The CDR3 extends over 13 amino acids. The germline V gene has CDR1 WSHSY and CDR2 SAAADI. The CDR3 spells CASRTRGYNEQFF. The CDR3 nucleotides are TGCGCCAGCAGGACTAGAGGCTACAATGAGCAGTTCTTC.

This clonotype was detected many times. The chain links TRBV18 to TRBJ1-4; D remains unclear. The length of the CDR3 is 14 residues. Deletions cut 2 bases from V and 6 bases from J, with 10 bases between. Germline V gene lookup returns CDR1 KGHSH and CDR2 LQKENI. CDR3 residues: CASSPGYTDEKLFF. For the CDR3, the DNA is TGTGCCAGCTCACCAGGGTATACGGATGAAAAACTGTTTTTT.

Turning to this clonotype: A much bigger clone sits one base away, suggesting this may be a read error. This chain joins TRBV5-1 and TRBJ1-4; D possibly corresponds to TRBD1 (5 bases). Germline loops: CDR1 SGHRS, CDR2 YFSETQ. V was trimmed by 0 bases and J by 8 bases, leaving 11 bases between them. There are 14 residues in the CDR3. The CDR3 nucleotides are TGCGCCAGCAGCTTGGTTGGGGCTAGGGAAAAACTGTTTTTT. Its translation is CASSLVGAREKLFF.

This clonotype came up many times. V usage is TRBV7-2 and J usage is TRBJ2-1; no clear D gene. The germline V gene has CDR1 SGHTA and CDR2 FQGNSA. V was trimmed by 0 bases and J by 4 bases, leaving 4 bases between them. The CDR3 totals 13 residues. CDR3 region: CASSLAEYNEQFF. The CDR3 region has the DNA TGTGCCAGCAGCTTAGCGGAATACAATGAGCAGTTCTTC.

As regards this clonotype: A much larger clone differs from this one at a single base, so this may be a read error. The V and J genes are TRBV7-8 and TRBJ1-6, with TRBD1 as a possible D gene (6 bases). Per the germline V gene, CDR1 is SGHVS and CDR2 is FQNEAQ. Trimming left V 5 bases short and J 10 bases short, with 21 bases between. The CDR3 has 16 residues. In DNA, the CDR3 is TGTGCCAGCAGCCCCCACCGGCAGGGGAATCTATCACCCCTCCACTTT. Translation: CASSPHRQGNLSPLHF. The full variable domain, completed using reference TRBV7-8 and TRBJ1-6, is GAGVSQSPRYKVAKRGQDVALRCDPISGHVSLFWYQQALGQGPEFLTYFQNEAQLDKSGLPSDRFFAERPEGSVSTLKIQRTQQEDSAVYLCASSPHRQGNLSPLHFGNGTRLTVT.

This clonotype was counted many times. The CDR3 sequence is CASSLRGGDTQYF. The CDR3 coding sequence is TGCGCCAGCAGCCTCAGGGGTGGAGATACGCAGTATTTT. This chain connects TRBV4-3 to TRBJ2-3, with TRBD1 as a possible D gene (6 bases). The CDR3 sequence is 13 residues long. V was shortened by 4 bases and J by 5 bases, with 10 bases between the two germline ends. In germline, CDR1 is LGHNA, CDR2 YSLEER.

As regards this clonotype: This may be a read error, as it is one base from a much larger clone. This chain links TRBV7-9 with TRBJ2-1; D is ambiguous. V dropped 5 bases and J dropped 4 bases, with 15 bases sitting between them. Germline loops: CDR1 SEHNR, CDR2 FQNEAQ (reference sequence). The CDR3 covers 15 residues. The DNA of the CDR3 is TGTGCCAGCAGCCCCCGGATGAGAGCTTACAATGAGCAGTTCTTC. Amino acids: CASSPRMRAYNEQFF.

This clonotype showed up many times. The chain combines TRBV10-3 with TRBJ1-5; D remains ambiguous. CDR3 length: 14 amino acids. Germline-derived CDR1 and CDR2 are ENHRY and SYGVKD. Trimming cost V 5 bases and J 3 bases, with 11 bases left between them. The DNA for the CDR3 is TGTGCCATCAGTAGAGACGGAAACAATCAGCCCCAGCATTTT. Translation: CAISRDGNNQPQHF.

With respect to this clonotype: With a much larger clone just one base away, this may be a read error. This rearrangement joins TRBV5-1 to TRBJ2-1; no clear D. Per germline, CDR1 SGHRS and CDR2 YFSETQ. V was pared by 0 bases and J by 8 bases, with 15 bases between. The CDR3 totals 15 residues. CDR3 nucleotide sequence: TGCGCCAGCAGCTTGGCGCGTAGCTGGGGATATGAGCAGTTCTTC. Its protein product is CASSLARSWGYEQFF.

This clonotype was seen many times. The chain joins TRBV7-2 to TRBJ2-1, with D perhaps TRBD1 (5 bases). Trimming shortened V by 5 bases and J by 3 bases, and 8 bases separated the two germline ends. The CDR3 extends over 13 amino acids. Germline CDR1 is SGHTA and CDR2 is FQGNSA. The CDR3 DNA reads TGTGCCAGCAGCCAGGGTTACTACAATGAGCAGTTCTTC. Amino acid sequence: CASSQGYYNEQFF.

This clonotype was observed many times. The genes are TRBV5-1 and TRBJ2-2; 9 bases are a match to TRBD2. The CDR3 loop spans 16 amino acids. The germline V gene encodes CDR1 SGHRS and CDR2 YFSETQ. With 2 bases clipped from V and 4 bases from J, the junction kept 6 bases outside the gene matches. CDR3 in DNA: TGCGCCAGCAGCTTACTGCGAGCGGGGGGCACCGGGGAGCTGTTTTTT. As protein: CASSLLRAGGTGELFF.

By share, this clonotype counts as medium-sized (0.01 to 0.1%). The chain has TRBV10-3 and TRBJ1-3; no clear D gene. The length of the CDR3 is 14 residues. Germline V lookup: CDR1 ENHRY, CDR2 SYGVKD. Trimming pared 7 bases from V and 2 bases from J, leaving 12 bases between. The chain's CDR3 is CAIMRDTTGNTIYF. Here the CDR3 DNA reads TGTGCCATCATGAGGGATACGACTGGAAACACCATATATTTT.

J is TRBJ2-5 and V is TRBV5-4, with TRBD1 identical over 11 bases. Losses at the gene ends were 3 bases for V and 5 bases for J; bases not matched to a gene: 6. The CDR3 contains 15 residues. Germline-derived CDR1 and CDR2 are SGHNT and YYREEE (reference sequence). The CDR3 loop reads CASSYGQGARETQYF. The CDR3 DNA follows: TGTGCCAGCAGCTACGGACAGGGGGCTCGGGAGACCCAGTACTTC. The full variable domain, completed using reference TRBV5-4 and TRBJ2-5, is ETGVTQSPTHLIKTRGQQVTLRCSSQSGHNTVSWYQQALGQGPQFIFQYYREEENGRGNFPPRFSGLQFPNYSSELNVNALELDDSALYLCASSYGQGARETQYFGPGTRLLVL.

The J gene is TRBJ2-7, the V gene TRBV20-1, with D possibly matching TRBD2 (5 bases). The CDR3 totals 14 residues. Trimming took 0 bases from V and 3 from J, leaving 12 bases between them. The germline V gene encodes CDR1 DFQATT and CDR2 SNEGSKA (reference sequence). CDR3 DNA: TGCAGTGCTAGAGACGCGGGCAGAATCTACGAGCAGTACTTC. Translation gives CSARDAGRIYEQYF.

As regards this clonotype: A read error may be the cause here, since a much bigger clone is one base away. The J gene is TRBJ2-3, the V gene TRBV20-1; possible D gene TRBD1, 5 bases. The ends were cut back, 1 base at V and 5 bases at J, with 19 bases in the middle. The germline CDR1 and CDR2 sequences are DFQATT and SNEGSKA (reference sequence). CDR3 length equals 16 residues. The CDR3 region is CSARGGATFWVDTQYF. The CDR3 DNA is TGCAGTGCTAGAGGGGGCGCGACCTTCTGGGTAGATACGCAGTATTTT.

This clonotype was picked up many times. The V call is TRBV18, the J call TRBJ2-7; TRBD1 is a possible D gene (6 bases). The CDR3 runs 16 residues. Deletions cut 3 bases from V and 0 bases from J, with 15 bases between. The germline V gene has CDR1 KGHSH and CDR2 LQKENI. The CDR3 DNA is TGTGCCAGCTCACCCTCCCAGACAGGATCCTCCTACGAGCAGTACTTC. The encoded protein is CASSPSQTGSSYEQYF. Full variable domain (remainder filled in from reference TRBV18 and TRBJ2-7): NAGVMQNPRHLVRRRGQEARLRCSPMKGHSHVYWYRQLPEEGLKFMVYLQKENIIDESGMPKERFSAEFPKEGPSILRIQQVVRGDSAAYFCASSPSQTGSSYEQYFGPGTRLTVT.

This clonotype was detected many times. This sequence joins TRBV7-2 and TRBJ1-5, with 10 bases that match TRBD1. With V trimmed by 4 bases and J by 7 bases, 7 bases remained unmatched. Germline lookup yields CDR1 SGHTA and CDR2 FQGNSA. The CDR3 loop spans 15 amino acids. The CDR3 DNA is TGTGCCAGCAGCTCGACAGGGGGCCGAGAACAGCCCCAGCATTTT. It translates to CASSSTGGREQPQHF.

This clonotype came up many times. The chain employs TRBV7-3 and TRBJ2-3; unclear D gene. V gave up 2 bases and J gave up 2 bases, with 8 bases separating them. This CDR3 has 14 amino acids. Germline lookup yields CDR1 SGHTA and CDR2 FQGTGA. CDR3 DNA: TGTGCCAGCAGCTTATGGGCAGACACAGATACGCAGTATTTT. Amino acids: CASSLWADTDTQYF.

This clonotype was detected many times. V usage is TRBV7-2 and J usage is TRBJ2-4; 10 bases are a match to TRBD2. The CDR3 totals 15 residues. From germline, CDR1 is SGHTA and CDR2 FQGNSA. J lost 9 bases, V lost 5 bases, and 10 bases had no gene match. The CDR3 nucleotides are TGTGCCAGCAGCCTAAGTAGCGGGGGGCCACCCATTCAGTACTTC. Its translation is CASSLSSGGPPIQYF. The full variable domain, with the rest looked up from reference TRBV7-2 and TRBJ2-4, is GAGVSQSPSNKVTEKGKDVELRCDPISGHTALYWYRQSLGQGLEFLIYFQGNSAPDKSGLPSDRFSAERTGGSVSTLTIQRTQQEDSAVYLCASSLSSGGPPIQYFGAGTRLSVL.

This clonotype was seen repeatedly, ten times or more. V is TRBV5-1 and J is TRBJ2-1; D is tentatively TRBD1 or TRBD2 (5 bases each). Germline V gene data show CDR1 as SGHRS and CDR2 as YFSETQ. V was clipped by 5 bases and J by 5 bases, with 14 bases between them. The CDR3 spans 14 residues. In DNA form, the CDR3 reads TGCGCCAGCAGGGCCGGGACCCCCAACAATGAGCAGTTCTTC. As protein: CASRAGTPNNEQFF.

This clonotype was picked up many times. V gene TRBV20-1 combines with J gene TRBJ2-3; TRBD2 matches at 13 bases. CDR1 and CDR2 (germline): DFQATT, SNEGSKA (reference sequence). V lost 5 bases to trimming and J lost 7 bases; unmatched junction nucleotides: 15. The CDR3 length is 17 residues. CDR3 residues: CSAGEGLTSGGTNTQYF. The CDR3 coding sequence is TGCAGTGCTGGGGAGGGGCTGACTAGCGGGGGGACGAATACGCAGTATTTT.

This clonotype was observed many times. V usage is TRBV9 and J usage is TRBJ1-3, with a weak D call TRBD1 (6 bases). V lost 1 base, J lost 2 bases, and 10 bases lay in between. Germline V CDR1 and CDR2: SGDLS, YYNGEE. The CDR3 has 15 amino acids. DNA of the CDR3: TGTGCCAGCAGCGTACTACAGGGTCCTGGAAACACCATATATTTT. Its translation: CASSVLQGPGNTIYF.

This clonotype appeared a single time. A much larger clone lies a single base off, so this may be a read error. J is TRBJ2-5 and V is TRBV5-1; no clear D. CDR3 size: 13 residues. Germline lookup yields CDR1 SGHRS and CDR2 YFSETQ. Trimming left V 3 bases short and J 5 bases short, with 11 bases between. CDR3 nucleotide sequence: TGCGCCAGCAGCTGGATTGGGTGGGAGACCCAGTACTTC. Translated: CASSWIGWETQYF.

The table lists this clonotype with many counts. V and J are TRBV7-9 and TRBJ1-6, with 7 bases identical to TRBD1. Germline CDR1 and CDR2: SEHNR and FQNEAQ (reference sequence). The CDR3 has 15 amino acids. The J segment lost 5 bases and the V segment lost 5 bases, leaving 6 bases of the junction unmatched. The CDR3 coding sequence is TGTGCCAGCAGCCAAGTGACAGGGAATAATTCACCCCTCCACTTT. Protein: CASSQVTGNNSPLHF.

This clonotype was picked up many times. The chain is built from TRBV5-1 and TRBJ1-2, with D maybe TRBD1 (5 bases). Trimming removed 2 bases from V and 4 bases from J, with 12 bases in between. CDR1 is SGHRS and CDR2 is YFSETQ in the germline V gene. The CDR3 sequence is 14 residues long. This CDR3 is CASSFGGSGYGYTF. The CDR3 DNA reads TGCGCCAGCAGCTTTGGGGGGAGTGGCTATGGCTACACCTTC.

This clonotype was recorded many times. V gene TRBV20-1 combines with J gene TRBJ2-3, with 14 positions matching TRBD2. This CDR3 contains 15 residues. Trimming removed 5 bases from V and 1 base from J; junction bases left unmatched: 2. The germline V gene has CDR1 DFQATT and CDR2 SNEGSKA (reference sequence). As DNA, the CDR3 is TGCAGTGCTGCGGGACTAGCGGGGGGCACAGATACGCAGTATTTT. The encoded protein is CSAAGLAGGTDTQYF.

This clonotype was observed many times. The J gene is TRBJ2-2, the V gene TRBV10-3; D perhaps matches TRBD2 (5 bases). V lost 6 bases, J lost 7 bases, and 15 bases lay in between. CDR1 and CDR2 from the germline V gene are ENHRY and SYGVKD. CDR3 length equals 14 residues. CDR3 residues: CAISGVGFRGELFF. The CDR3 region has the DNA TGTGCCATCAGCGGGGTCGGTTTTCGCGGGGAGCTGTTTTTT.

To note about this clonotype: A much larger clone lies one base from this, so it may be a read error. This sequence joins TRBV30 and TRBJ1-4; weak D call: TRBD1 (6 bases). The CDR3 sequence is 14 residues long. CDR1 and CDR2 from the germline V gene are GTSNPN and SVGIG (reference sequence). V lost 2 bases to trimming and J lost 7 bases, with 14 bases between them. CDR3 region: CAWSMEGESEKLFF. The CDR3 coding sequence is TGTGCCTGGAGTATGGAGGGGGAGAGTGAAAAACTGTTTTTT.

Many counts were recorded for this clonotype. No DNA is shown, since the ends of the CDR3 on it are uncertain; the CDR3 is the one TCRdb lists. The chain carries TRBV12-3 or TRBV12-4 and TRBJ1-2. The CDR3 contains 12 residues when both ends are counted. CDR3 in amino acids: CASSFLAGGYTF.